A selection of T cell receptor beta chains follows, all from one sample in a study of cytomegalovirus exposure and HLA in healthy donors. Data came from immunoSEQ multiplex PCR; TCRdb stores just in-frame clones and leaves some out. The repertoire holds over 150,000 clones, with approximately 87% as singletons. What was sequenced was PBMCs. These TCRs come from a woman aged 25 to 39 in good health and CMV-seronegative. CDR3s include the opening cysteine and the closing phenylalanine or tryptophan. D genes are given only for firm matches. Clone size appears in some rows only: once, few, many, or a class for an expanded clone.

v_gene	d_gene	abundance	j_gene	len	CDR3aa	CDR3nt
TRBV18	-	-	TRBJ2-1	12	CASSSGRNEQFF	TGTGCCAGCTCGTCAGGCAGAAATGAGCAGTTCTTC
TRBV30	TRBD2	-	TRBJ2-5	15	CAYTPAGGKGETQYF	TGTGCCTATACCCCAGCGGGAGGGAAGGGAGAGACCCAGTACTTC
TRBV2	-	-	TRBJ1-5	14	CASSLGQGVQPQHF	TGTGCCAGCAGCCTAGGCCAGGGTGTCCAGCCCCAGCATTTT
TRBV5-1	-	-	TRBJ1-4	14	CASSSGTSNEKLFF	TGCGCCAGCAGCTCGGGAACTTCAAATGAAAAACTGTTTTTT
TRBV28	-	-	TRBJ2-1	15	CASSLQAGFYNEQFF	TGTGCCAGCAGTTTACAGGCAGGATTTTACAATGAGCAGTTCTTC
TRBV4-1	-	-	TRBJ2-5	15	CASSQDISGTETQYF	TGCGCCAGCAGCCAAGATATTTCGGGGACCGAGACCCAGTACTTC
TRBV19	TRBD2	-	TRBJ2-7	13	CASSMGGRDEQYF	TGTGCCAGTAGTATGGGCGGGAGAGACGAGCAGTACTTC
TRBV4-3	-	-	TRBJ2-7	13	CASSQDGGLEQYF	TGCGCCAGCAGCCAAGACGGGGGTCTCGAGCAGTACTTC
TRBV11-3	-	-	TRBJ2-1	17	CASSLGESGFTYNEQFF	TGTGCCAGCAGCTTAGGTGAGAGCGGGTTTACCTACAATGAGCAGTTCTTC
TRBV7-8	-	-	TRBJ1-1	13	CASSLVRNTEAFF	TGTGCCAGCAGCTTAGTCCGGAACACTGAAGCTTTCTTT
TRBV7-2	TRBD2	-	TRBJ2-1	15	CASSGTSGKGNEQFF	TGTGCCAGCAGCGGGACTAGCGGGAAGGGGAATGAGCAGTTCTTC
TRBV4-2	TRBD1	-	TRBJ2-3	15	CASSQEGQGSDTQYF	TGTGCCAGCAGCCAAGAGGGACAGGGGTCAGATACGCAGTATTTT
TRBV7-9	-	-	TRBJ1-3	13	CASSLIGGNTIYF	TGTGCCAGCAGCTTAATCGGTGGAAACACCATATATTTT
TRBV7-2	-	-	TRBJ1-6	16	CASSLRSSGGNSPLHF	TGTGCCAGCAGCTTAAGGTCCTCCGGAGGTAATTCACCCCTCCACTTT
TRBV28	-	-	TRBJ2-7	14	CASSFFGDTYEQYF	TGTGCCAGCAGTTTTTTCGGCGATACCTACGAGCAGTACTTC
TRBV6-4	TRBD2	-	TRBJ2-2	14	CASSERGDTGELFF	TGTGCCAGCAGTGAGCGGGGGGACACCGGGGAGCTGTTTTTT
TRBV4-2	-	-	TRBJ2-1	16	CASSQGFGFSYNEQFF	TGTGCCAGCAGCCAAGGGTTTGGTTTCTCCTACAATGAGCAGTTCTTC
TRBV27	TRBD2	-	TRBJ2-5	14	CASSLPGTKETQYF	TGTGCCAGCAGTCTCCCCGGGACTAAAGAGACCCAGTACTTC
TRBV4-3	TRBD2	-	TRBJ2-7	15	CASSQVPSGTYEQYF	TGCGCCAGCAGCCAAGTTCCTAGCGGGACCTACGAGCAGTACTTC
TRBV5-6	-	-	TRBJ2-2	11	CASSSTGELFF	TGTGCCAGCAGCTCCACCGGGGAGCTGTTTTTT
TRBV11-1	TRBD1	-	TRBJ2-7	14	CASSLDGQVYEQYF	TGTGCCAGCAGCTTAGACGGACAGGTCTACGAGCAGTACTTC
TRBV2	-	-	TRBJ1-6	14	CASKDVGGNSPLHF	TGTGCCAGCAAAGATGTAGGGGGTAATTCACCCCTCCACTTT
TRBV6-4	-	-	TRBJ2-1	14	CASSQDSSYNEQFF	TGTGCCAGTTCCCAGGACAGCTCCTACAATGAGCAGTTCTTC
TRBV9	-	once	TRBJ2-1	14	CASSVETGRNEQFF	TGTGCCAGCAGCGTAGAAACAGGGCGAAATGAGCAGTTCTTC
TRBV7-8	-	-	TRBJ2-1	12	CASSLRLVPMFF	TGTGCCAGCAGCTTGAGACTAGTGCCGATGTTCTTC
TRBV5-1	TRBD2	once	TRBJ2-5	15	CASSFSPSGKETQYF	TGCGCCAGCAGCTTCTCTCCTAGCGGGAAAGAGACCCAGTACTTC
TRBV19	-	-	TRBJ1-5	15	CASSAPGGRNQPQHF	TGTGCCAGTAGTGCCCCTGGGGGACGCAATCAGCCCCAGCATTTT